The clone carrying this T cell receptor beta chain occurred a few times. Its antigen is unidentified. The CDR3 length is 13 residues. Germline assignment: CDR1 LNHDA and CDR2 SQIVND (reference sequence). The ends were cut back, 1 base at V and 7 bases at J, with 8 bases in the middle. The data originate from a study of T cell repertoires in cytomegalovirus infection. In the study overall: Public TCR beta signature analysis indicated the presence of both CMV infection and matching HLA type.

TCRdb re-analysed the reads in MiXCR, keeping a single row per CDR3 protein. The profile shows fewer than 550,000 distinct CDR3 sequences, about 11% of them singletons. Study findings and constraints: HLA-C-restricted, CMV-specific TCR beta clonotypes were dominant ex vivo.

The rearrangement links TRBV19 to TRBJ1-5, with D hard to call. Specimen: PBMCs. This receptor was obtained from a human donor in good health (CMV status not recorded). Some clones in this sample may be carry-over from other donors' samples. CDR3 in DNA: TGTGCCAGTAGTATAGTAGGTCCCCAGCCCCAGCATTTT. Its protein product is CASSIVGPQPQHF.